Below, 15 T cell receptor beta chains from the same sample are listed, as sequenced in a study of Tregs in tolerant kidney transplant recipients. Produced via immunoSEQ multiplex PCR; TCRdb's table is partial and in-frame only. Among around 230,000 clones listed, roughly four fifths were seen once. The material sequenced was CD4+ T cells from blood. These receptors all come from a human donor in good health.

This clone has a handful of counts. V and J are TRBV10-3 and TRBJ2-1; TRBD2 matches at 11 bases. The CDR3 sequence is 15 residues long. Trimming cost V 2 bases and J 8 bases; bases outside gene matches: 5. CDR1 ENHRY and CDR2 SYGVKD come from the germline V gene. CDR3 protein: CAISEISGGAYEQFF. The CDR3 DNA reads TGTGCCATCAGTGAGATTAGCGGGGGGGCCTATGAGCAGTTCTTC.

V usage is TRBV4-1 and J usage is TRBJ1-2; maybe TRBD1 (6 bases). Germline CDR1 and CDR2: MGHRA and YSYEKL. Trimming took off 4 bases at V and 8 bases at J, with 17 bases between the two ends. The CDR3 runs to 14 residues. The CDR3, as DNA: TGCGCCAGCAGCCTCCTCCGGGGGGCACAAGGCTACACCTTC. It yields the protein CASSLLRGAQGYTF.

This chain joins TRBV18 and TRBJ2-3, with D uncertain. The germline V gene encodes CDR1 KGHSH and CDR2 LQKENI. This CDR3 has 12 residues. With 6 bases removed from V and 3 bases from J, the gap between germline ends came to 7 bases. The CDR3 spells CASSPKTDTQYF. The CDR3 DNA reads TGTGCCAGCTCCCCTAAGACAGATACGCAGTATTTT.

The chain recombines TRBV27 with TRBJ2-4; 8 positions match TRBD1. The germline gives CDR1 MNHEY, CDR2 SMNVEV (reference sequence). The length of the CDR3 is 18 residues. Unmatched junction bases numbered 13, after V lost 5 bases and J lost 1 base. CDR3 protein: CASSPKATRQGAKNIQYF. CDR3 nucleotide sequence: TGTGCCAGCAGTCCGAAGGCGACCAGACAGGGGGCCAAAAACATTCAGTACTTC.

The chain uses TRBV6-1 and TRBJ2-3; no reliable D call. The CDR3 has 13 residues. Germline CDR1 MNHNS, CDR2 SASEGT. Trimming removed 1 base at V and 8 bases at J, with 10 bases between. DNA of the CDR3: TGTGCCAGCAGTGAAGGATGGGTGGGTACGCAGTATTTT. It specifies CASSEGWVGTQYF.

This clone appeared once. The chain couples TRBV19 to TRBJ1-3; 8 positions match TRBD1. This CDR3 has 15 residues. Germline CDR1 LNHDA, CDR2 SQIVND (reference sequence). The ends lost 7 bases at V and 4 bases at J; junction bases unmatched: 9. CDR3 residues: CASIPGQGSGNTIYF. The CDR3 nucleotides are TGTGCCAGTATCCCTGGACAGGGATCCGGAAACACCATATATTTT. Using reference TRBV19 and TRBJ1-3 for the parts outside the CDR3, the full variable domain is DGGITQSPKYLFRKEGQNVTLSCEQNLNHDAMYWYRQDPGQGLRLIYYSQIVNDFQKGDIAEGYSVSREKKESFPLTVTSAQKNPTAFYLCASIPGQGSGNTIYFGEGSWLTVV.

The chain's CDR3 is CASSEGRLYGYTF. The CDR3 DNA is TGTGCCAGCAGTGAGGGGAGGCTCTATGGCTACACCTTC. This chain links TRBV2 with TRBJ1-2; unclear D gene. CDR1 is SNHLY, CDR2 FYNNEI, per germline. The CDR3 runs 13 residues. Trimming removed 3 bases at V and 4 bases at J, with 9 bases between.

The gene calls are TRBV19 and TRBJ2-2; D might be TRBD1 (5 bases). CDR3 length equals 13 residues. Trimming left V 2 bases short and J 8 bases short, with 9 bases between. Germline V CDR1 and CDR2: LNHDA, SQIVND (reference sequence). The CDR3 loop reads CASSITTVGELFF. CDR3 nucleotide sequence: TGTGCCAGTAGTATAACGACAGTGGGGGAGCTGTTTTTT. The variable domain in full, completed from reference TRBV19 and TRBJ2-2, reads DGGITQSPKYLFRKEGQNVTLSCEQNLNHDAMYWYRQDPGQGLRLIYYSQIVNDFQKGDIAEGYSVSREKKESFPLTVTSAQKNPTAFYLCASSITTVGELFFGEGSRLTVL.

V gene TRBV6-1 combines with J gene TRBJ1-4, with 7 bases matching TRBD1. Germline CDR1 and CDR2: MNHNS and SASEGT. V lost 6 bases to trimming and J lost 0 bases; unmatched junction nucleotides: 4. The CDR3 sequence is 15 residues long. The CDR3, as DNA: TGTGCCAGCAGAAGGGACAGAACAACTAATGAAAAACTGTTTTTT. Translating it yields CASRRDRTTNEKLFF.

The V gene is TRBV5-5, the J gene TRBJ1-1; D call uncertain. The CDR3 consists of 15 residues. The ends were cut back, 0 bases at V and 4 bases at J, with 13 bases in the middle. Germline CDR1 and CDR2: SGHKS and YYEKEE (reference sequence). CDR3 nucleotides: TGTGCCAGCAGCTTGGAAGGGCGGGGATCCACTGAAGCTTTCTTT. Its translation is CASSLEGRGSTEAFF.

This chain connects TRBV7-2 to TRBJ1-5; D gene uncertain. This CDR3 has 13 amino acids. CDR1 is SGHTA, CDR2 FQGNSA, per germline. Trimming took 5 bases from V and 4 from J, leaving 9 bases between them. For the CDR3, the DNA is TGTGCCAGCAGCCAAAACCGGAATCAGCCCCAGCATTTT. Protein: CASSQNRNQPQHF. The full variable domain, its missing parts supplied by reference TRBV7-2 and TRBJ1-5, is GAGVSQSPSNKVTEKGKDVELRCDPISGHTALYWYRQSLGQGLEFLIYFQGNSAPDKSGLPSDRFSAERTGGSVSTLTIQRTQQEDSAVYLCASSQNRNQPQHFGDGTRLSIL.

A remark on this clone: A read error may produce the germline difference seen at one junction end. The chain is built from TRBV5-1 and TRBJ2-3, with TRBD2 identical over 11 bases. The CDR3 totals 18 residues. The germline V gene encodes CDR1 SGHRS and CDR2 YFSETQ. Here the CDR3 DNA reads TGCGCCAGCAGCTCGTCTCTGCTAGCGGGGGGAACCACAAATACGCAGTATTTT. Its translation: CASSSSLLAGGTTNTQYF. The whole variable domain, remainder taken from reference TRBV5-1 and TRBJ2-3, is KAGVTQTPRYLIKTRGQQVTLSCSPISGHRSVSWYQQTPGQGLQFLFEYFSETQRNKGNFPGRFSGRQFSNSRSEMNVSTLELGDSALYLCASSSSLLAGGTTNTQYFGPGTRLTVL.

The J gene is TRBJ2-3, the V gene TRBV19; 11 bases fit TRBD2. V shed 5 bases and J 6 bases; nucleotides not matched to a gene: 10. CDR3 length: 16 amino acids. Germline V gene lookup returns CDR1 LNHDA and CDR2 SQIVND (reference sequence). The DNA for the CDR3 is TGTGCCAGTAGTGCCCTAGCGGGAGGTGTGAGGGATACGCAGTATTTT. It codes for CASSALAGGVRDTQYF.

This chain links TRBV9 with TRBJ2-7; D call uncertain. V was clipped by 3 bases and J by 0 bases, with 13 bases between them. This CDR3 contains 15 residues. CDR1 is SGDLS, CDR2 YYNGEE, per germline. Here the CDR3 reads CASSAFTESSYEQYF. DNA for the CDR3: TGTGCCAGCAGCGCCTTCACAGAGAGCTCCTACGAGCAGTACTTC.

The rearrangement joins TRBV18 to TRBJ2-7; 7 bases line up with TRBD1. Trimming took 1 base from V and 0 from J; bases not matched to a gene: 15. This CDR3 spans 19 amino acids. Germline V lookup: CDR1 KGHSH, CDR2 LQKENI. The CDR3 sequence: CASSPLGPRQGSNSYEQYF. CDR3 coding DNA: TGTGCCAGCTCACCACTCGGCCCGCGACAGGGATCTAACTCCTACGAGCAGTACTTC.